The source of this T cell receptor (beta chain) is a study of blood T cells in healthy people across ages. PCR was performed a second time for roughly 7 to 11 cycles using a sample-barcoded 5' primer and a J-beta primer mix. TCRdb re-called the 5' RACE reads with MiXCR, one entry per CDR3 protein. The repertoire holds about 830,000 distinct CDR3 sequences, with 55% to 75% as singletons. Trimming took 3 bases from V and 6 from J; bases not matched to a gene: 3. The CDR3 length is 13 residues. Germline CDR1 is SGHRS and CDR2 is YFSETQ. The clonotype was recovered from a young man in good health. Sequenced: blood. This sequence joins TRBV5-1 and TRBJ2-1; 7 bases are shared with TRBD2. The CDR3 DNA sequence: TGCGCCAGCAGCTCAGCGGGACGCAATGAGCAGTTCTTC. Protein sequence: CASSSAGRNEQFF.